The rows below give T cell receptor beta chains drawn from one sample of a study of shared clonotypes between healthy human individuals. Some clones are missing from TCRdb's copy, which holds only in-frame ones; the method was immunoSEQ multiplex PCR. The sample lists nearly 1,000,000 clones; more than 75% were seen once. The material sequenced was memory CD4+ T cells sorted from blood. These receptors all come from a man aged 18 to 29 in good health. The CDR3 runs from the conserved cysteine through the conserved F or W. D genes are given only for firm matches. Size is omitted from some rows. Given values are once, few, many or a class for expanded clones.

>12|NA|NA|TRBV7-6|TRBJ1-5
CASSPINQPQHF
TGTGCCAGCAGCCCAATAAATCAGCCCCAGCATTTT
>14|NA|TRBD2|TRBV5-1|TRBJ2-1
CSSQRIASGGEQFF
TGCTCTTCGCAGCGAATTGCTAGCGGGGGTGAGCAGTTCTTC
>15|NA|TRBD1|TRBV19|TRBJ1-4
CASSIQGAANEKLFF
TGTGCCAGTAGTATCCAGGGGGCGGCTAATGAAAAACTGTTTTTT
>15|NA|NA|TRBV6-6|TRBJ2-7
CASSSGSLSSYEQYF
TGTGCCAGCAGCTCAGGGTCCTTGAGCTCCTACGAGCAGTACTTC
>14|NA|TRBD1|TRBV2|TRBJ2-6
CAKGDSSGANVLTF
TGTGCCAAAGGGGACAGCTCTGGGGCCAACGTCCTGACTTTC
>13|many|NA|TRBV4-3|TRBJ2-7
CASSQRIAYEQYF
TGCGCCAGCAGCCAAAGGATAGCCTACGAGCAGTACTTC
>15|NA|NA|TRBV7-2|TRBJ2-2
CASSLGDAGSGELFF
TGTGCCAGCAGCTTAGGGGACGCGGGGTCTGGGGAGCTGTTTTTT
>17|NA|TRBD2|TRBV5-1|TRBJ2-7
CASSPTPTSGATYEQYF
TGCGCCAGCAGCCCCACCCCGACTAGCGGGGCTACCTACGAGCAGTACTTC
>13|NA|NA|TRBV7-2|TRBJ2-3
CASSNEAGLQPYF
TGTGCCAGCAGCAACGAGGCGGGACTCCAGCCGTATTTT
>14|NA|TRBD1|TRBV25-1|TRBJ2-7
CASSAWTGNYEQYF
TGTGCCAGCAGTGCCTGGACAGGGAACTACGAGCAGTACTTC
>15|NA|NA|TRBV6-1|TRBJ2-1
CASSLVTSVYNEQFF
TGTGCCAGCAGTCTAGTTACTAGTGTCTACAATGAGCAGTTCTTC
>13|NA|NA|TRBV5-1|TRBJ2-7
CASGGGTAYEQYF
TGCGCCAGCGGTGGGGGTACGGCCTACGAGCAGTACTTC
>14|NA|TRBD1|TRBV5-4|TRBJ1-1
CASSFSDRASEAFF
TGTGCCAGCAGCTTCAGTGACAGGGCTTCTGAAGCTTTCTTT
>13|NA|NA|TRBV9|TRBJ1-2
CASSVSEPYGYTF
TGTGCCAGCAGCGTATCCGAGCCCTATGGCTACACCTTC
>16|NA|NA|TRBV28|TRBJ1-6
CASNPTGISYNSPLHF
TGTGCCAGCAACCCGACAGGCATCTCCTATAATTCACCCCTCCACTTT
>15|few|TRBD1|TRBV6-1|TRBJ2-1
CASSGETGGYNEQFF
TGTGCCAGCAGCGGGGAGACAGGGGGCTACAATGAGCAGTTCTTC
>14|NA|TRBD1|TRBV10-3|TRBJ1-2
CAISEGDRNYGYTF
TGTGCCATCAGTGAGGGGGACAGAAACTATGGCTACACCTTC
>16|NA|TRBD1|TRBV4-1|TRBJ1-2
CASSPVDRSKRYGYTF
TGCGCCAGCAGCCCAGTGGACAGGTCAAAGCGCTATGGCTACACCTTC
>17|NA|NA|TRBV7-8|TRBJ2-5
CASSKEGFGATTETQYF
TGTGCCAGCAGCAAAGAGGGCTTCGGGGCTACAACAGAGACCCAGTACTTC
>15|NA|NA|TRBV6-1|TRBJ2-4
CASSGTNVAKNIQYF
TGTGCCAGCAGTGGGACCAATGTAGCCAAAAACATTCAGTACTTC
>14|NA|NA|TRBV7-9|TRBJ1-1
CASSLGGVNTEAFF
TGTGCCAGCAGCTTAGGAGGGGTGAACACTGAAGCTTTCTTT
>17|NA|TRBD2|TRBV10-2|TRBJ2-3
CASSGLTIAGATDTQYF
TGCGCCAGCAGCGGGCTGACTATAGCGGGGGCCACAGATACGCAGTATTTT
>15|NA|NA|TRBV7-2|TRBJ1-6
CASSLGSSYNSPLHF
TGTGCCAGCAGCTTAGGAAGCTCCTATAATTCACCCCTCCACTTT
>15|many|NA|TRBV5-6|TRBJ1-6
CASSLGRVRVSPLHF
TGTGCCAGCAGCTTGGGCCGGGTCCGGGTTTCACCCCTCCACTTT
>13|NA|NA|TRBV2|TRBJ2-7
CASTNLNRFEQYF
TGTGCCAGCACCAATTTAAACAGGTTCGAGCAGTACTTC
>12|NA|NA|TRBV2|TRBJ2-7
CASGQDTYEQYF
TGTGCCAGCGGGCAGGACACCTACGAGCAGTACTTC
>14|once|NA|TRBV2|TRBJ2-1
CASTSSSLDNEQFF
TGTGCCAGCACCTCCTCTAGCTTGGACAATGAGCAGTTCTTC